These 30 T cell receptor beta chains were sequenced from one sample in a study of blood T cell repertoires in COVID-19. Repertoires were generated with immunoSEQ multiplex PCR, while TCRdb's copy carries only in-frame clones and drops some. Here the sample spans around 440,000 clones, 88% being singletons. Sequencing used peripheral blood. Receptor source: a woman aged 50 to 65 with COVID-19, enrolled during active disease.

This clone was observed a single time. This sequence joins TRBV5-1 and TRBJ1-3, with 9 bases that match TRBD1. V shed 3 bases and J 4 bases; nucleotides not matched to a gene: 5. The CDR3 extends over 15 amino acids. Germline values: CDR1 SGHRS, CDR2 YFSETQ. As DNA, the CDR3 is TGCGCCAGCAGCTCCTCCGGACAGGGGGGAAACACCATATATTTT. Translation gives CASSSSGQGGNTIYF.

This clone has a single count. This chain's CDR3 is CSASDSNQETQYF. CDR3 DNA: TGCAGTGCTAGTGACAGTAACCAAGAGACCCAGTACTTC. The rearrangement joins TRBV20-1 to TRBJ2-5, with a tentative D call TRBD1 (5 bases). The CDR3 length is 13 residues. Germline CDR1 is DFQATT and CDR2 is SNEGSKA (reference sequence). Between the trimmed V and J ends, which lost 3 bases and 0 bases, there was a span of 8 bases.

The chain uses TRBV3-1 (or the pseudogene TRBV3-2) and TRBJ1-3; D is unclear. From germline, CDR1 is LGHDT and CDR2 YNNKEL (reference sequence). The CDR3 sequence is 16 residues long. Trimming stripped 6 bases from V and 0 bases from J, with 15 bases between. The CDR3, as DNA: TGTGCCAGCAGGAACATCCACCGGGACTCTGGAAACACCATATATTTT. It specifies CASRNIHRDSGNTIYF.

V usage is TRBV6-5 and J usage is TRBJ2-2; D remains unclear. Between the trimmed V and J ends, which lost 2 bases and 5 bases, there was a span of 6 bases. The CDR3 is 13 residues long. The germline CDR1 and CDR2 sequences are MNHEY and SVGAGI. In DNA form, the CDR3 reads TGTGCCAGCAGTTACACTCTAACCGGGGAGCTGTTTTTT. It is translated as CASSYTLTGELFF.

CDR3 nucleotides: TGTGCCAGCAGCCAAGATCCGGCGGGGGTAGCCTATGGCTACACCTTC. Encoded protein: CASSQDPAGVAYGYTF. The V gene is TRBV4-2, the J gene TRBJ1-2; TRBD1 might be the D (5 bases). The V gene lost 0 bases and the J gene lost 4 bases, with 15 bases spanning the gap. The germline gives CDR1 LGHNA, CDR2 YNFKEQ. This CDR3 is 16 amino acids long.

V is TRBV5-8 and J is TRBJ1-6, with D possibly being TRBD1 (5 bases). The length of the CDR3 is 16 residues. Between the trimmed V and J ends, which lost 3 bases and 4 bases, there was a span of 14 bases. Germline V gene lookup returns CDR1 SGHTS and CDR2 YDEGEE. The CDR3 loop reads CASSWESGTYNSPLHF. For the CDR3, the DNA is TGTGCCAGCAGCTGGGAATCCGGGACTTATAATTCACCCCTCCACTTT.

The chain couples TRBV2 to TRBJ1-5; D is perhaps TRBD1 (6 bases). V was cut by 3 bases and J by 9 bases, with 18 bases left in between. The germline V gene has CDR1 SNHLY and CDR2 FYNNEI. There are 15 residues in the CDR3. CDR3 nucleotides: TGTGCCAGCAGTGATAGGGGACACGGCGTCTGGCCCCAGCATTTT. Translated, it gives CASSDRGHGVWPQHF.

This sequence joins TRBV19 and TRBJ2-7; 9 nucleotides line up with TRBD1. The V and J ends lost 7 bases and 7 bases, in that order; junction bases with no gene match: 8. The CDR3 extends over 13 amino acids. Germline CDR1 LNHDA, CDR2 SQIVND (reference sequence). The CDR3 DNA follows: TGTGCCAGTACTCGGACAGGGGAAGGTGAGCAGTACTTC. Amino acid sequence: CASTRTGEGEQYF.

V usage is TRBV7-8 and J usage is TRBJ1-1, with D maybe TRBD1 (5 bases). Trimming removed 2 bases at V and 1 base at J, with 14 bases between. The CDR3 has 16 residues. The germline V gene encodes CDR1 SGHVS and CDR2 FQNEAQ. The CDR3: CASSLTATVQNTEAFF. CDR3 in DNA: TGTGCCAGCAGCTTAACGGCGACAGTCCAGAACACTGAAGCTTTCTTT.

The V and J genes are TRBV19 and TRBJ2-2; a weak D match, TRBD1 (5 bases). V lost 8 bases, J lost 4 bases, and 14 bases lay in between. Germline V gene lookup returns CDR1 LNHDA and CDR2 SQIVND (reference sequence). The CDR3 runs to 14 residues. The CDR3 spells CASGYTGSTGELFF. The CDR3 nucleotides are TGTGCCAGTGGGTATACAGGTTCCACCGGGGAGCTGTTTTTT.

The chain recombines TRBV6-6 with TRBJ1-2, with D perhaps matching TRBD1 (6 bases). Trimming pared 5 bases from V and 7 bases from J, leaving 14 bases between. The CDR3 has 13 amino acids. CDR1 and CDR2 from the germline V gene are MNHNY and SVGAGI (reference sequence). The CDR3 coding sequence is TGTGCCAGCAGTCGTACAGGGCCGGGTGGCTACACCTTC. It codes for CASSRTGPGGYTF.

The rearrangement uses TRBV11-2 and TRBJ2-1, with D uncertain. CDR3 length equals 15 residues. CDR1 and CDR2 (germline): SGHAT, FQNNGV. The V end lost 5 bases, the J end lost 7 bases, and 18 bases lay between the germline ends. The CDR3 is CASSPWPKILNEQFF. Written as DNA, the CDR3 is TGTGCCAGCAGCCCCTGGCCCAAAATATTAAATGAGCAGTTCTTC.

V and J are TRBV19 and TRBJ1-2, with D uncertain. The V end was cut by 4 bases, the J end by 8 bases, with 11 bases between. The CDR3 contains 12 residues. Looked up from germline, CDR1 is LNHDA and CDR2 is SQIVND (reference sequence). Written as DNA, the CDR3 is TGTGCCAGTAGTACGGAGGTTGGGGGCTACACCTTC. Protein product: CASSTEVGGYTF.

The rearrangement links TRBV4-1 to TRBJ1-1; D is unresolved. The germline CDR1 and CDR2 sequences are MGHRA and YSYEKL. The V and J ends lost 1 base and 6 bases respectively, with 15 bases between them. This CDR3 spans 15 amino acids. The CDR3 is CASSQGRGRVAEAFF. In DNA, the CDR3 is TGCGCCAGCAGCCAAGGGAGAGGGAGGGTAGCTGAAGCTTTCTTT.

V gene TRBV5-1 combines with J gene TRBJ2-3, with 7 bases aligning to TRBD2. CDR3 length: 12 residues. V lost 7 bases, J lost 1 base, and 0 bases stayed unmatched. Germline-derived CDR1 and CDR2 are SGHRS and YFSETQ. In DNA, the CDR3 is TGCGCCAGCGGGGGGGGCACAGATACGCAGTATTTT. This encodes CASGGGTDTQYF.

The V gene is TRBV27, the J gene TRBJ2-7; D is perhaps TRBD2 (6 bases). The V and J ends lost 3 bases and 7 bases respectively, with 16 bases between them. This CDR3 contains 14 residues. Germline values: CDR1 MNHEY, CDR2 SMNVEV (reference sequence). The CDR3 region is CASSFGPGVGEQYF. Written as DNA, the CDR3 is TGTGCCAGCAGTTTTGGGCCGGGGGTCGGGGAGCAGTACTTC.

This clone was found a few times. The chain links TRBV4-1 to TRBJ1-2; TRBD1 agrees at 7 bases. This CDR3 region has 15 residues. The germline CDR1 and CDR2 sequences are MGHRA and YSYEKL. V shed 2 bases and J 2 bases; nucleotides not matched to a gene: 5. CDR3: CASSQPRTGNYGYTF. The CDR3 nucleotides are TGCGCCAGCAGCCAACCAAGGACAGGCAACTATGGCTACACCTTC.

In this sample, this clone turned up once. The rearrangement uses TRBV3-1 (or the pseudogene TRBV3-2) and TRBJ2-3; D uncertain. CDR3 size: 14 residues. V lost 0 bases and J lost 3, with 7 bases in between. Per germline, CDR1 LGHDT and CDR2 YNNKEL (reference sequence). This CDR3 reads CASSQDRRTDTQYF. Here the CDR3 DNA reads TGTGCCAGCAGCCAAGATCGGAGAACAGATACGCAGTATTTT.

The gene calls are TRBV5-6 and TRBJ2-2, with 7 bases lining up with TRBD1. The CDR3 length is 14 residues. CDR1 and CDR2 from the germline V gene are SGHDT and YYEEEE. V was pared by 1 base and J by 5 bases, with 2 bases of the junction left unmatched. DNA for the CDR3: TGTGCCAGCAGCTTGCCGACAGGGACCGGGGAGCTGTTTTTT. Its protein is CASSLPTGTGELFF.

This sequence joins TRBV27 and TRBJ2-5, with D unresolved. Trimming shortened V by 8 bases and J by 7 bases, and 17 bases separated the two germline ends. The CDR3 length is 13 residues. CDR1 MNHEY and CDR2 SMNVEV come from the germline V gene (reference sequence). CDR3 loop: CASCEPNSGTQYF. The CDR3 DNA reads TGTGCCAGCTGTGAGCCTAATTCGGGGACCCAGTACTTC.

This clone has more than one count but fewer than ten. The chain employs TRBV10-2 and TRBJ2-7; tentative D call: TRBD1 (6 bases). Germline CDR1 reads WSHSY; CDR2 reads SAAADI. CDR3 length equals 12 residues. V lost 5 bases to trimming and J lost 3 bases, with 8 bases between them. The CDR3 spells CASSSQGYEQYF. CDR3 DNA: TGCGCCAGCAGTTCACAGGGCTACGAGCAGTACTTC.

The table lists this clone with a few counts. CDR3 DNA sequence: TGTGCCACCGACAGGGAGAACACCGGGGAGCTGTTTTTT. As protein: CATDRENTGELFF. This rearrangement joins TRBV3-1 (or the pseudogene TRBV3-2) to TRBJ2-2; 7 bases agree with TRBD1. The CDR3 length is 13 residues. With 10 bases clipped from V and 1 base from J, the junction kept 3 bases outside the gene matches. Germline-derived CDR1 and CDR2 are LGHDT and YNNKEL (reference sequence).

The rearrangement links TRBV12-3 or TRBV12-4 to TRBJ2-7; possibly TRBD1 for D (5 bases). The CDR3 loop spans 12 amino acids. Trimming cost V 5 bases and J 4 bases, with 9 bases left between them. The CDR3 DNA sequence: TGTGCCAGCAGTAAACAGGCTTACGAGCAGTACTTC. The encoded protein is CASSKQAYEQYF.

Only one count was recorded for this clone. The genes are TRBV29-1 and TRBJ1-6, with 7 bases fitting TRBD1. The V segment lost 6 bases and the J segment 7 bases; nucleotides outside the gene matches: 9. Per germline, CDR1 SQVTM and CDR2 ANQGSEA. This CDR3 region has 14 residues. The CDR3 coding sequence is TGCAGCGTGAGACAGGGAGAGGGGAATTCACCCCTCCACTTT. It specifies CSVRQGEGNSPLHF.

J is TRBJ2-1 and V is TRBV11-2, with 8 bases fitting TRBD2. From germline, CDR1 is SGHAT and CDR2 FQNNGV. V trimming: 5 bases; J trimming: 5 bases; junction bases outside the gene matches: 11. This CDR3 spans 16 amino acids. The CDR3 loop is CASSLLSGVKNNEQFF. The CDR3 nucleotides are TGTGCCAGCAGCCTACTTAGCGGGGTGAAAAACAATGAGCAGTTCTTC.

The chain links TRBV6-5 to TRBJ2-1, with D unclear. The V end was cut by 4 bases, the J end by 10 bases, with 8 bases between. CDR3 size: 11 residues. Germline CDR1 reads MNHEY; CDR2 reads SVGAGI. The CDR3, as DNA: TGTGCCAGCAGTTCCACGGAGGAGCAGTTCTTC. This translates into CASSSTEEQFF.

This sequence joins TRBV5-1 and TRBJ1-1, with D perhaps matching TRBD1 (5 bases). CDR3 length: 14 residues. The germline V gene encodes CDR1 SGHRS and CDR2 YFSETQ. Trimming pared 0 bases from V and 4 bases from J, leaving 10 bases between. For the CDR3, the DNA is TGCGCCAGCAGCTTGGCAGGGAGGAGCACTGAAGCTTTCTTT. Residues: CASSLAGRSTEAFF.

The chain couples TRBV6-4 to TRBJ2-7; D not resolved. This CDR3 comprises 12 residues. V was shortened by 9 bases and J by 6 bases, with 15 bases between the two germline ends. Germline values: CDR1 MRHNA, CDR2 SNTAGT. CDR3 region: CASSFVFPEQYF. In DNA, the CDR3 is TGTGCCAGTAGCTTCGTCTTTCCCGAGCAGTACTTC.

This chain links TRBV30 with TRBJ1-2, with D hard to call. V shed 0 bases and J shed 2 bases, with 7 bases lying between them. Germline CDR1 reads GTSNPN; CDR2 reads SVGIG (reference sequence). This CDR3 is 13 amino acids long. The CDR3 here is CAWSVKANYGYTF. In DNA, the CDR3 is TGTGCCTGGAGTGTAAAAGCGAACTATGGCTACACCTTC.

The chain uses TRBV19 and TRBJ2-2; perhaps TRBD1 as D (8 bases). The V gene lost 6 bases and the J gene lost 5 bases, with 10 bases spanning the gap. CDR1 is LNHDA and CDR2 is SQIVND in the germline V gene (reference sequence). The CDR3 covers 13 residues. CDR3: CASRQGGTGELFF. The CDR3 DNA reads TGTGCCAGTAGACAGGGGGGGACCGGGGAGCTGTTTTTT. The complete variable domain, with remaining parts taken from reference TRBV19 and TRBJ2-2, reads DGGITQSPKYLFRKEGQNVTLSCEQNLNHDAMYWYRQDPGQGLRLIYYSQIVNDFQKGDIAEGYSVSREKKESFPLTVTSAQKNPTAFYLCASRQGGTGELFFGEGSRLTVL.